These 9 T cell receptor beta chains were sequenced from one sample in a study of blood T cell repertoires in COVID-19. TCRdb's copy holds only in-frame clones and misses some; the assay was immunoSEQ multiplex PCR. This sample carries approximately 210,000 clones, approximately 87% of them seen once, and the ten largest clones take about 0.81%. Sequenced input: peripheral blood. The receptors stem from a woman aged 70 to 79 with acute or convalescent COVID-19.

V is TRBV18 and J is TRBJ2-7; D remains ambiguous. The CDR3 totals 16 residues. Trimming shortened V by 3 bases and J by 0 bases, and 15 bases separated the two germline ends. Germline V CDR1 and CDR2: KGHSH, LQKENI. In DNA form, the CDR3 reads TGTGCCAGCTCACCGCCCGGAAGCGAGAGCTCCTACGAGCAGTACTTC. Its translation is CASSPPGSESSYEQYF.

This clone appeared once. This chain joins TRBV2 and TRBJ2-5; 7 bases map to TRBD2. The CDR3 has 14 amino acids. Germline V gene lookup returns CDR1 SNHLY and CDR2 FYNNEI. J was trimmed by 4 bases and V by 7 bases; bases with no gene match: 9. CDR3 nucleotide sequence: TGTGCCAGCAATAGACTAGCAGAAGGAGAGACCCAGTACTTC. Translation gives CASNRLAEGETQYF.

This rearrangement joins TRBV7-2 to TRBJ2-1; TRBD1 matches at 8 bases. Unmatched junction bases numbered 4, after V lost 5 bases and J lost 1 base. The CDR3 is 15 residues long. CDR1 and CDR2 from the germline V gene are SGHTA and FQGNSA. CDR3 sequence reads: CASSKRQGSYNEQFF. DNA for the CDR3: TGTGCCAGCAGCAAAAGACAGGGGTCCTACAATGAGCAGTTCTTC.

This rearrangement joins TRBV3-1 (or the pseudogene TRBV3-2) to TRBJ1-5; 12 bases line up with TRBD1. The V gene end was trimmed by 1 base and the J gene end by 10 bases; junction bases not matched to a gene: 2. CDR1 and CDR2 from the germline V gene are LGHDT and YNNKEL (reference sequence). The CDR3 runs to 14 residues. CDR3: CASSQGDRGPPQHF. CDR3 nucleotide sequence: TGTGCCAGCAGCCAAGGGGACAGGGGGCCTCCCCAGCATTTT.

In DNA, the CDR3 is TGTGCCAGCAGCTTACAGCCTAGCGGGACTTCCCACAATGAGCAGTTCTTC. This sequence encodes CASSLQPSGTSHNEQFF. The chain carries TRBV7-3 and TRBJ2-1; 9 bases are shared with TRBD2. V was pared by 2 bases and J by 5 bases, with 10 bases of the junction left unmatched. There are 17 residues in the CDR3. CDR1 is SGHTA and CDR2 is FQGTGA in the germline V gene.

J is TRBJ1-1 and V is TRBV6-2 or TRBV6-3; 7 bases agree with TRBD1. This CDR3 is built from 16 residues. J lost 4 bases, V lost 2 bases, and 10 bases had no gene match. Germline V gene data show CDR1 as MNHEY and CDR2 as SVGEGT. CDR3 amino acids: CASSYEGGAFGTEAFF. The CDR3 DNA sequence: TGTGCCAGCAGTTACGAAGGGGGCGCCTTCGGCACTGAAGCTTTCTTT.

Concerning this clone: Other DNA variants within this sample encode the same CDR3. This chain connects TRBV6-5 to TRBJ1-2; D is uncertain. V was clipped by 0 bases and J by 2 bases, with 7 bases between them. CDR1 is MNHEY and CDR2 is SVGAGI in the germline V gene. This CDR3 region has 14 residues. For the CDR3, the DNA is TGTGCCAGCAGTTACTCTAGAGGGAACTATGGCTACACCTTC. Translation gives CASSYSRGNYGYTF.

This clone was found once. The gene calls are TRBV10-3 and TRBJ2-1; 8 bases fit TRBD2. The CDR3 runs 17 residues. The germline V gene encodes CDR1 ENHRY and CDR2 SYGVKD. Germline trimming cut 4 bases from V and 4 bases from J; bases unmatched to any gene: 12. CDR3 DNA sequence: TGTGCCATCAGTGCATCCCACCTAGCGGGCCCGTACAATGAGCAGTTCTTC. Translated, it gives CAISASHLAGPYNEQFF.

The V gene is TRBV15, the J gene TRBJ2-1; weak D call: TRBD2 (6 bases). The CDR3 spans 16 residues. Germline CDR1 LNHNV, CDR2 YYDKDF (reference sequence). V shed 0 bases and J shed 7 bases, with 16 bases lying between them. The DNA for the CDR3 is TGTGCCACCAGCAGAGAGTGGGGGGAGGCGGTTAATGAGCAGTTCTTC. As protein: CATSREWGEAVNEQFF.